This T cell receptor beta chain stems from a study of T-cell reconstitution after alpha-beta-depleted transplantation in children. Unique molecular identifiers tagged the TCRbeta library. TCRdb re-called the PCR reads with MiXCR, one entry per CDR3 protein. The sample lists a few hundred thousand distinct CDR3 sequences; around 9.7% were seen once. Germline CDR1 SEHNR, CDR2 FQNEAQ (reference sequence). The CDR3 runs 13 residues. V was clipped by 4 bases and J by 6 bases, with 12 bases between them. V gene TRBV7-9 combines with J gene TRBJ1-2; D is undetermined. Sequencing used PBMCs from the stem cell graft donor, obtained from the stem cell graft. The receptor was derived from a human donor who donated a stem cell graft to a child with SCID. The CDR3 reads CASSSTYSDGYTF. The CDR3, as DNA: TGTGCCAGCAGCTCAACGTACAGCGATGGCTACACCTTC.